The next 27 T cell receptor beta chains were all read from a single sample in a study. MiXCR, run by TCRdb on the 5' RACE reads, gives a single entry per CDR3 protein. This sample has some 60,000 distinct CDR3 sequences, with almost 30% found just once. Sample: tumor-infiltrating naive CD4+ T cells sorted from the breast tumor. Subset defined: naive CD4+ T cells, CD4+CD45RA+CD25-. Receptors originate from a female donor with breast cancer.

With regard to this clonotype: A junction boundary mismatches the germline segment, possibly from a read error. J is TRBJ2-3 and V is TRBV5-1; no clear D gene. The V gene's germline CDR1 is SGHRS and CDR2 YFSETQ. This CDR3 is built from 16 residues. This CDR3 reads CASSPSPDPSIDTQYF. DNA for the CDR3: TGCGCCAGCAGCCCGAGCCCCGACCCCAGCATAGATACGCAGTATTTT.

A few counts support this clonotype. The CDR3 protein is CSGGSRGGNEQFF. CDR3 sequence (DNA): TGCAGCGGGGGTTCCAGAGGGGGGAATGAGCAGTTCTTC. The chain couples TRBV29-1 to TRBJ2-1; D may correspond to TRBD1 or TRBD2 (6 bases each). Germline values: CDR1 SQVTM, CDR2 ANQGSEA. The CDR3 has 13 residues. V was shortened by 7 bases and J by 7 bases, with 17 bases between the two germline ends.

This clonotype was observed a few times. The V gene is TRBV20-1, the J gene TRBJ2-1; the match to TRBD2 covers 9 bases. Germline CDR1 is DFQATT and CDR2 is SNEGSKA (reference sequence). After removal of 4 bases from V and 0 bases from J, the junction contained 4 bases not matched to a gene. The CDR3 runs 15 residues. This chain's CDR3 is CSAKLAGISYNEQFF. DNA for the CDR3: TGCAGTGCTAAGCTAGCGGGAATCTCCTACAATGAGCAGTTCTTC.

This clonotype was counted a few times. Here the CDR3 DNA reads TGTGCCAGCAGTGGTGGACCCCACACTGAAGCTTTCTTT. Its protein product is CASSGGPHTEAFF. The rearrangement uses TRBV25-1 and TRBJ1-1; D ambiguous. Germline V lookup: CDR1 MGHDK, CDR2 SYGVNS. The V end lost 4 bases, the J end lost 3 bases, and 9 bases lay between the germline ends. The CDR3 is 13 residues long.

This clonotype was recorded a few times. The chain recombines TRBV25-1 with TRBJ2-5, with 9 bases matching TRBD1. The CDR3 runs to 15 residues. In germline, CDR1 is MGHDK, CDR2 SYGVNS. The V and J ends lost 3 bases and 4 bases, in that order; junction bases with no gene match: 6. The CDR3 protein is CASSDPGQGRETQYF. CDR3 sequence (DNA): TGTGCCAGCAGTGACCCCGGACAGGGGCGAGAGACCCAGTACTTC. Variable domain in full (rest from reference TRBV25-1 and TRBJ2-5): EADIYQTPRYLVIGTGKKITLECSQTMGHDKMYWYQQDPGMELHLIHYSYGVNSTEKGDLSSESTVSRIRTEHFPLTLESARPSHTSQYLCASSDPGQGRETQYFGPGTRLLVL.

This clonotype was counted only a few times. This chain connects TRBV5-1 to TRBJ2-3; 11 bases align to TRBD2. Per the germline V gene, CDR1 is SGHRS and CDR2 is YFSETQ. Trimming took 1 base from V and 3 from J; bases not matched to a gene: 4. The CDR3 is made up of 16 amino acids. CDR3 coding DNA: TGCGCCAGCAGCTTGATGGGGACTAGCGGTACAGATACGCAGTATTTT. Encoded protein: CASSLMGTSGTDTQYF.

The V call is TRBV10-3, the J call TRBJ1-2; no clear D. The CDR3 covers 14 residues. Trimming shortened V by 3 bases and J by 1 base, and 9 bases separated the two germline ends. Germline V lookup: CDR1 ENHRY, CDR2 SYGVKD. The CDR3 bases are TGTGCCATCAGTGAAGTTGGCGATAACTATGGCTACACCTTC. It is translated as CAISEVGDNYGYTF.

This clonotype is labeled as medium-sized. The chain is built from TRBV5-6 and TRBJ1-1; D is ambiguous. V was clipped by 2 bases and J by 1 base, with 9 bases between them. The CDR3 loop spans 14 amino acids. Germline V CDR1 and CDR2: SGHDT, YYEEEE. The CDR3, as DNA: TGTGCCAGCAGCTTAGGACGGAAGAACACTGAAGCTTTCTTT. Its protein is CASSLGRKNTEAFF.

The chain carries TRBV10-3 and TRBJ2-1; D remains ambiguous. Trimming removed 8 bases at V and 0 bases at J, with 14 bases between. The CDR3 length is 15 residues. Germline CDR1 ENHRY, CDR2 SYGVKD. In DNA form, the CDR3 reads TGTGCCATCTCAGTTACAACAAGCTCCTACAATGAGCAGTTCTTC. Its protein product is CAISVTTSSYNEQFF.

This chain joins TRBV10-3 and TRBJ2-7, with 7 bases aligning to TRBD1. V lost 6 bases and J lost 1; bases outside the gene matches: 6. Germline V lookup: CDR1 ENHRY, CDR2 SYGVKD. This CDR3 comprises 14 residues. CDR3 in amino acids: CAISLGTESYEQYF. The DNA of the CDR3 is TGTGCCATCAGCCTCGGGACAGAGTCCTACGAGCAGTACTTC.

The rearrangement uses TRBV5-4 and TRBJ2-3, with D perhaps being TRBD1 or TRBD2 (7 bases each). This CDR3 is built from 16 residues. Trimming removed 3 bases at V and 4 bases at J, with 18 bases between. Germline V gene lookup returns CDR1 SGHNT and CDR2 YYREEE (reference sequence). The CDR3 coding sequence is TGTGCCAGCAGCTCCGGACACCCAGGGGGGGCAGATACGCAGTATTTT. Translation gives CASSSGHPGGADTQYF.

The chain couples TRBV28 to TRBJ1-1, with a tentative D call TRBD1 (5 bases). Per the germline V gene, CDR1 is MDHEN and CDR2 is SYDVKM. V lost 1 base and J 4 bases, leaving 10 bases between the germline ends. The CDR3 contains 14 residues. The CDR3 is CASSLFREVTEAFF. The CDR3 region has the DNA TGTGCCAGCAGTTTATTCAGGGAGGTCACTGAAGCTTTCTTT.

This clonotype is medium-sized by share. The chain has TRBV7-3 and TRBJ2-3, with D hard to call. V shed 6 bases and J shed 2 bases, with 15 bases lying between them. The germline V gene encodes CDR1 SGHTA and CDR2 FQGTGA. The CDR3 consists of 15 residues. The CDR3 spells CASSPRSVTTDTQYF. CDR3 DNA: TGTGCCAGCAGTCCAAGGTCCGTGACCACAGATACGCAGTATTTT.

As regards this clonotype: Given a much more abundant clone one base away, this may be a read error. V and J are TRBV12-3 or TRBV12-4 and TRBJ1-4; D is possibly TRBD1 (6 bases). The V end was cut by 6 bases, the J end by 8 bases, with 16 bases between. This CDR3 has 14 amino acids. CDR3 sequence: CASSLRQVPEKLFF. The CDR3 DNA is TGTGCCAGCAGCCTGAGACAGGTTCCCGAAAAACTGTTTTTT.

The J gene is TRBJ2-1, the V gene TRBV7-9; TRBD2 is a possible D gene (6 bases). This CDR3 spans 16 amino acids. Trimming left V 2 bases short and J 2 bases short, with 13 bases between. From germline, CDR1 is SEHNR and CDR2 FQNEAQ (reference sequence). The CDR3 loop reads CASSLLAGGTYNEQFF. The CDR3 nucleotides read TGTGCCAGCAGCTTACTAGCTGGGGGGACCTACAATGAGCAGTTCTTC.

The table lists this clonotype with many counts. CDR3 nucleotides: TGTGCCAGCAAACCGGGGGAAGGAACTGAAGCTTTCTTT. It codes for CASKPGEGTEAFF. The chain has TRBV5-4 and TRBJ1-1; TRBD1 is a possible D gene (5 bases). CDR3 length: 13 amino acids. V gave up 6 bases and J gave up 5 bases, with 14 bases separating them. Germline loops: CDR1 SGHNT, CDR2 YYREEE (reference sequence).

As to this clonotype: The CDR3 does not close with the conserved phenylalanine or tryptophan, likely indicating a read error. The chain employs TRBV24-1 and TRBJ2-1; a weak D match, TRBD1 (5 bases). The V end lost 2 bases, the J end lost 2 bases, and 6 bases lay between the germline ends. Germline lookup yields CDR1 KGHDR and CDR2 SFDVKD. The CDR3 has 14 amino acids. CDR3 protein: CATSDSDTYNEQFL. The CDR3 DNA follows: TGTGCCACCAGTGATTCGGACACCTACAATGAGCAGTTCCTC.

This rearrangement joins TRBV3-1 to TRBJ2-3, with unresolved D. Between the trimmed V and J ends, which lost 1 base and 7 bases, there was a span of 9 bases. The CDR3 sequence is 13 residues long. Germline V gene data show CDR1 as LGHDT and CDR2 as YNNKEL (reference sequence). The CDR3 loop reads CASSQGPHNTQYF. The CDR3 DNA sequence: TGTGCCAGCAGCCAAGGACCTCATAATACGCAGTATTTT.

CDR3 DNA sequence: TGTGCCAGCAGCTCGGAGGGGCTAGCGGGGGATACGCAGTATTTT. The encoded protein is CASSSEGLAGDTQYF. The chain employs TRBV7-2 and TRBJ2-3; 9 bases agree with TRBD2. Germline CDR1 and CDR2: SGHTA and FQGNSA. This CDR3 spans 15 amino acids. Trimming cost V 4 bases and J 6 bases; bases outside gene matches: 8.

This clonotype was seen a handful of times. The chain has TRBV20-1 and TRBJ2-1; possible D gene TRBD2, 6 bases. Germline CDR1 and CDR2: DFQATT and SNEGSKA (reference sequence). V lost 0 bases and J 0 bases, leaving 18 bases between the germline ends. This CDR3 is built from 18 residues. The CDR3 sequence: CSARDYTSRKSSYNEQFF. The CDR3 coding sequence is TGCAGTGCTAGAGATTACACTAGCAGAAAGAGCTCCTACAATGAGCAGTTCTTC.

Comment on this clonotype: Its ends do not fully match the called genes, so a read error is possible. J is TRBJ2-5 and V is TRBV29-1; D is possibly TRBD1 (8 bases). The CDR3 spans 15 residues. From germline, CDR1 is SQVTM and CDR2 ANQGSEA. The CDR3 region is CSIDGTGGEQETQYF. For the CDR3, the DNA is TGCAGCATTGATGGAACAGGGGGGGAGCAAGAGACCCAGTACTTC.

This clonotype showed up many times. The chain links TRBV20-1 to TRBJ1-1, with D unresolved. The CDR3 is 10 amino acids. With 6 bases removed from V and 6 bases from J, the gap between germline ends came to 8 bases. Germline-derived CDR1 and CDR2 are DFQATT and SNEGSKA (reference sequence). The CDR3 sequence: CSARSPEAFF. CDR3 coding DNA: TGCAGTGCAAGGAGCCCTGAAGCTTTCTTT.

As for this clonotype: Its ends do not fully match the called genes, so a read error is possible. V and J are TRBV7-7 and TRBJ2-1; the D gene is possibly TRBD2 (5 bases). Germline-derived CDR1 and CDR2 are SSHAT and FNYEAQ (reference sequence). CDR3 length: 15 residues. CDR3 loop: CASSLAFQPYNEQFF. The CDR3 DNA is TGTGCTAGCAGCTTAGCGTTCCAGCCTTACAATGAGCAGTTCTTC.

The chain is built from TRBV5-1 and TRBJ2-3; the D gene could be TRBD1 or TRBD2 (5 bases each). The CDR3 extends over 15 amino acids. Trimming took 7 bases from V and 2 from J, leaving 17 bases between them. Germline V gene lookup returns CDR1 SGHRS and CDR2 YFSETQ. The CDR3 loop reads CASGLTGDATDTQYF. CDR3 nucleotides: TGCGCCAGCGGTCTTACCGGGGACGCCACAGATACGCAGTATTTT.

CDR3 nucleotide sequence: TGTGCCAGCAGTGTCCTTACAGGGTACGGAAACACCATATATTTT. As protein: CASSVLTGYGNTIYF. V is TRBV28 and J is TRBJ1-3; D might be TRBD1 (6 bases). Deletions cut 5 bases from V and 4 bases from J, with 15 bases between. The CDR3 covers 15 residues. CDR1 and CDR2 (germline): MDHEN, SYDVKM.

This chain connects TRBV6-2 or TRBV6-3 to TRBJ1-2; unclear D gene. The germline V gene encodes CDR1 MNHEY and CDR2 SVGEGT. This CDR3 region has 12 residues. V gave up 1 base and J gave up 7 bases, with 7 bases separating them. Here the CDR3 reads CASSYWGRGYTF. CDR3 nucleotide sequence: TGTGCCAGCAGTTACTGGGGTCGTGGCTACACCTTC.

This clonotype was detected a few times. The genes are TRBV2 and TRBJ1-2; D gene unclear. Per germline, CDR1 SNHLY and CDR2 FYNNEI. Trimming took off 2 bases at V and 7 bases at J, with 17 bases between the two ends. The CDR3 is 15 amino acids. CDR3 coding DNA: TGTGCCAGCAGTGAACGGGCGGCCACCATTGCTGGCTACACCTTC. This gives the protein CASSERAATIAGYTF.